A selection of T cell receptor beta chains follows, all from one sample in a study of cytomegalovirus exposure and HLA in healthy donors. Profiling relied on immunoSEQ multiplex PCR, and the TCRdb table lists in-frame clones only, not all of them. The repertoire holds fewer than 100,000 clones, with roughly 80% as singletons. The sample consisted of PBMCs. The origin of the receptors is a man in his forties in good health and CMV-seropositive. Each CDR3 is given with its conserved first and last residue. D genes are given only for firm matches. Not all rows give a size; the values are once, few, many and, for expanded clones, a class.

clone size: NA; V gene: TRBV9; J gene: TRBJ2-7; D gene: TRBD2; CDR3 DNA: TGTGCCAGCAGCGTAGCTCCCACTGGAGGCGGGAGGCCCAACGAGCAGTACTTC; CDR3 protein: CASSVAPTGGGRPNEQYF
clone size: NA; V gene: TRBV11-2; J gene: TRBJ2-3; D gene: NA; CDR3 DNA: TGTGCCAGCAGCTTAGCGAGCGGGCTTAAAGATACGCAGTATTTT; CDR3 protein: CASSLASGLKDTQYF
clone size: few; V gene: TRBV19; J gene: TRBJ1-1; D gene: NA; CDR3 DNA: TGTGCCAGTAGTATCAGTATAAACACTGAAGCTTTCTTT; CDR3 protein: CASSISINTEAFF
clone size: NA; V gene: TRBV10-2; J gene: TRBJ2-7; D gene: TRBD1; CDR3 DNA: TGCGCCAGCAGCCATGACAGGGGGTCTGCCTACGAGCAGTACTTC; CDR3 protein: CASSHDRGSAYEQYF
clone size: NA; V gene: TRBV2; J gene: TRBJ2-6; D gene: NA; CDR3 DNA: TGTGCCAGCACCCTGGCGCCAGGCGCCTCTGGGGCCAACGTCCTGACTTTC; CDR3 protein: CASTLAPGASGANVLTF
clone size: NA; V gene: TRBV27; J gene: TRBJ1-6; D gene: NA; CDR3 DNA: TGTGCCAGCAGTTTACGGGATAATTCACCCCTCCACTTT; CDR3 protein: CASSLRDNSPLHF
clone size: few; V gene: TRBV4-3; J gene: TRBJ2-5; D gene: TRBD2; CDR3 DNA: TGCGCCAGCAGCCAAGCACCGACTAGCGGGAGAGAGACCCAGTACTTC; CDR3 protein: CASSQAPTSGRETQYF
clone size: NA; V gene: TRBV19; J gene: TRBJ2-1; D gene: NA; CDR3 DNA: TGTGCCAGTAGTATAGGGCGACAGTACAATGAGCAGTTCTTC; CDR3 protein: CASSIGRQYNEQFF
clone size: NA; V gene: TRBV15; J gene: TRBJ2-1; D gene: NA; CDR3 DNA: TGTGCCACCAGCAGAGATAGTCCCCTCCCCTACTACAATGAGCAGTTCTTC; CDR3 protein: CATSRDSPLPYYNEQFF
clone size: once; V gene: TRBV27; J gene: TRBJ2-3; D gene: TRBD2; CDR3 DNA: TGTGCCAGCAGTCGCCCGGGACTAGCGGGAGGCGATACGCAGTATTTT; CDR3 protein: CASSRPGLAGGDTQYF
clone size: NA; V gene: TRBV18; J gene: TRBJ1-1; D gene: NA; CDR3 DNA: TGTGCCAGCTCACCCTCCGGGACTGAAGCTTTCTTT; CDR3 protein: CASSPSGTEAFF
clone size: NA; V gene: TRBV4-3; J gene: TRBJ2-3; D gene: TRBD2; CDR3 DNA: TGCGCCAGCAGCCAAGGTCATAGGGCTAGCGGGTCGACAGATACGCAGTATTTT; CDR3 protein: CASSQGHRASGSTDTQYF
clone size: few; V gene: TRBV9; J gene: TRBJ2-3; D gene: TRBD1; CDR3 DNA: TGTGCCAGCAGCATGGGGACAGGGCTGAACACAGATACGCAGTATTTT; CDR3 protein: CASSMGTGLNTDTQYF
clone size: NA; V gene: TRBV7-7; J gene: TRBJ2-5; D gene: TRBD2; CDR3 DNA: TGTGCTAGCAGCTTATACGGGGTGGCTAGCGGGCAAGAGACCCAGTACTTC; CDR3 protein: CASSLYGVASGQETQYF
clone size: NA; V gene: TRBV28; J gene: TRBJ2-7; D gene: TRBD1; CDR3 DNA: TGTGCCAGCAGTTTAGGGACAGTAACCTACGAGCAGTACTTC; CDR3 protein: CASSLGTVTYEQYF
clone size: NA; V gene: TRBV27; J gene: TRBJ2-7; D gene: NA; CDR3 DNA: TGTGCCAGCAGTTTACTAGGCGAGCAGTACTTC; CDR3 protein: CASSLLGEQYF
clone size: NA; V gene: TRBV2; J gene: TRBJ2-2; D gene: NA; CDR3 DNA: TGTGCCAGCAGTCAGGGAATGGCCGGGGAGCTGTTTTTT; CDR3 protein: CASSQGMAGELFF
clone size: NA; V gene: TRBV7-9; J gene: TRBJ2-7; D gene: TRBD1; CDR3 DNA: TGTGCCAGCAGACTAGACAGGGACGAGCAGTACTTC; CDR3 protein: CASRLDRDEQYF
clone size: NA; V gene: TRBV9; J gene: TRBJ2-5; D gene: TRBD2; CDR3 DNA: TGTGCCAGCAGCGTAGCGGGGGGTCCACAAGAGACCCAGTACTTC; CDR3 protein: CASSVAGGPQETQYF
clone size: NA; V gene: TRBV10-2; J gene: TRBJ1-1; D gene: NA; CDR3 DNA: TGCGCCAGCAGTGAGTCGATAAGGGGGTGGAACACTGAAGCTTTCTTT; CDR3 protein: CASSESIRGWNTEAFF
clone size: NA; V gene: TRBV9; J gene: TRBJ2-1; D gene: TRBD1; CDR3 DNA: TGTGCCAGCAGCGTCGTCGGGACAGGGAGCAATGAGCAGTTCTTC; CDR3 protein: CASSVVGTGSNEQFF
clone size: NA; V gene: TRBV7-9; J gene: TRBJ1-1; D gene: TRBD1; CDR3 DNA: TGTGCCAGTTACATGAGACAGGGAAAAACTGAAGCTTTCTTT; CDR3 protein: CASYMRQGKTEAFF
clone size: few; V gene: TRBV10-2; J gene: TRBJ2-2; D gene: NA; CDR3 DNA: TGCGCCAGCAGTAGCTTCCGAGGAGCTACCGGGGAGCTGTTTTTT; CDR3 protein: CASSSFRGATGELFF
clone size: once; V gene: TRBV2; J gene: TRBJ2-6; D gene: TRBD1; CDR3 DNA: TGTGCCAGCAGTCTCGCGGGACAGGGGACAGGGGCCAACGTCCTGACTTTC; CDR3 protein: CASSLAGQGTGANVLTF
clone size: NA; V gene: TRBV29-1; J gene: TRBJ2-1; D gene: NA; CDR3 DNA: TGCAGCGTTGCCCGGGAGAGACTGAACGACAATGAGCAGTTCTTC; CDR3 protein: CSVARERLNDNEQFF
clone size: NA; V gene: TRBV6-5; J gene: TRBJ2-7; D gene: NA; CDR3 DNA: TGTGCCAGCAGTCGACTAAACGAGCAGTACTTC; CDR3 protein: CASSRLNEQYF
clone size: NA; V gene: TRBV28; J gene: TRBJ2-3; D gene: TRBD2; CDR3 DNA: TGTGCCAGCAGTTTAGGACTAGCGGGAGGTACAGATACGCAGTATTTT; CDR3 protein: CASSLGLAGGTDTQYF
clone size: NA; V gene: TRBV2; J gene: TRBJ2-3; D gene: TRBD2; CDR3 DNA: TGTGCCAGCAGTGAAACGACTAGCGGGGAGCCAGATACGCAGTATTTT; CDR3 protein: CASSETTSGEPDTQYF
clone size: NA; V gene: TRBV6-5; J gene: TRBJ1-4; D gene: TRBD1; CDR3 DNA: TGTGCCAGCAGCCACAGGGGATTCAGCGAAAAACTGTTTTTT; CDR3 protein: CASSHRGFSEKLFF
clone size: NA; V gene: TRBV9; J gene: TRBJ2-6; D gene: NA; CDR3 DNA: TGTGCCAGCAGCCCTTCGGGGAACTCTGGGGCCAACGTCCTGACTTTC; CDR3 protein: CASSPSGNSGANVLTF
clone size: NA; V gene: TRBV19; J gene: TRBJ1-2; D gene: TRBD1; CDR3 DNA: TGTGCCAGTAGAGTACAGGGGGGCCCCCTCTATGGCTACACCTTC; CDR3 protein: CASRVQGGPLYGYTF
clone size: few; V gene: TRBV10-3; J gene: TRBJ2-7; D gene: TRBD1; CDR3 DNA: TGTGCCATCAGAATTGACAGGGCGCCCTACGAGCAGTACTTC; CDR3 protein: CAIRIDRAPYEQYF
clone size: NA; V gene: TRBV11-2; J gene: TRBJ2-7; D gene: TRBD2; CDR3 DNA: TGTGCCAGCAGCTTAGATCGGACTAGCGGGATTTTCTCCTACGAGCAGTACTTC; CDR3 protein: CASSLDRTSGIFSYEQYF
clone size: NA; V gene: TRBV2; J gene: TRBJ2-3; D gene: TRBD2; CDR3 DNA: TGTGCCAGCAGTGGGACTAGCGGCACAGATACGCAGTATTTT; CDR3 protein: CASSGTSGTDTQYF
clone size: NA; V gene: TRBV6-1; J gene: TRBJ2-1; D gene: TRBD1; CDR3 DNA: TGTGCCAGCAGTGAAGCTTGGCGGACAGGGACCAATGAGCAGTTCTTC; CDR3 protein: CASSEAWRTGTNEQFF
clone size: NA; V gene: TRBV27; J gene: TRBJ2-5; D gene: TRBD1; CDR3 DNA: TGTGCCAGCAGTAGAAACAGGGGGAACCAAGAGACCCAGTACTTC; CDR3 protein: CASSRNRGNQETQYF
clone size: NA; V gene: TRBV5-1; J gene: TRBJ2-7; D gene: NA; CDR3 DNA: TGCGCCAGCAGCCTGACAGGACCAGGGGAGCAGTACTTC; CDR3 protein: CASSLTGPGEQYF
clone size: NA; V gene: TRBV4-1; J gene: TRBJ2-7; D gene: NA; CDR3 DNA: TGCGCCAGCAGCCACCCGGAGGGTCGGCGGGAGCAGTACTTC; CDR3 protein: CASSHPEGRREQYF
clone size: few; V gene: TRBV2; J gene: TRBJ2-7; D gene: TRBD2; CDR3 DNA: TGTGCCAGCAGTGTTGAGGCTAGCGGGTCCTACGAGCAGTACTTC; CDR3 protein: CASSVEASGSYEQYF
clone size: NA; V gene: TRBV7-2; J gene: TRBJ2-1; D gene: TRBD2; CDR3 DNA: TGTGCCAGCAAACCTAGCGGGAGCTCCTACAATGAGCAGTTCTTC; CDR3 protein: CASKPSGSSYNEQFF
clone size: NA; V gene: TRBV11-2; J gene: TRBJ2-7; D gene: NA; CDR3 DNA: TGTGCCAGCAGCCCTATACGGTGGAGGGATACCTACGAGCAGTACTTC; CDR3 protein: CASSPIRWRDTYEQYF